This T cell receptor beta chain was identified in a study of graft-versus-host responses after intestinal transplantation. Study as a whole: All recipients got anti-thymocyte globulin induction, then tacrolimus and steroids for approximately 3 years. Findings and caveats of the study: The marrow of recipients harbored GvH clones, and ileum or blood showed some of them first. An association linked early post-transplant HvG declines with peak circulating GvH clone levels.

The table came from immunoSEQ multiplex PCR; TCRdb's copy has only in-frame clones and leaves some out. The data hold about 7,000 clones, with 25% to 40% observed a single time. CDR3 length equals 14 residues. The V gene's germline CDR1 is LNHDA and CDR2 SQIVND (reference sequence). The V and J ends lost 2 bases and 1 base respectively, with 7 bases between them. By frequency in the sample, this clone is large. Around 200,000 CFSE-labeled responder cells were plated with around 200,000 irradiated, violet-dye-labeled stimulator cells. At the end of the reaction, proliferating CFSE-low CD3+CD4+ and CD3+CD8+ responders were sorted.

The sample here was alloreactive CD8+ T cells from a mixed lymphocyte reaction culture, taken before transplantation. Described subset: CFSE-low proliferating T cells sorted from roughly six-day pre-transplant mixed lymphocyte reaction (GvH or HvG direction). This sequence originates from a human patient who was an organ donor for intestinal transplantation. This chain joins TRBV19 and TRBJ2-3; maybe TRBD2 (6 bases). In nucleotides, the CDR3 is TGTGCCAGTAGTATATGGGGGGGCACAGATACGCAGTATTTT. Amino acids: CASSIWGGTDTQYF.